A selection of T cell receptor beta chains follows, all from one sample in a study of blood T cell repertoires in COVID-19. The data were produced by immunoSEQ multiplex PCR, yet TCRdb's version contains in-frame clones alone and is incomplete. The sample shows 85,000 to 100,000 clones, roughly 76% of them seen only once. The sequenced material came from peripheral blood. Receptor source: an elderly man with COVID-19, enrolled during active disease. CDR3s include the opening cysteine and the closing phenylalanine or tryptophan. D genes are given only for firm matches. Clone size appears in some rows only: once, few, many, or a class for an expanded clone.

cdr3_nt | cdr3_aa | j_call | d_call | v_call | clone_size
TGTGCCAGCACCTCTCCGGGACAGGGAGGCGAGCAGTACTTC | CASTSPGQGGEQYF | TRBJ2-7 | TRBD1 | TRBV28 | -
TGTGCCAGCAGCAACGGACAGGGTAATACGCAGTATTTT | CASSNGQGNTQYF | TRBJ2-3 | TRBD1 | TRBV2 | -
TGCGCCAGCAGTGAGTTTTCCGGGACAGCCCGGCTGGCCCAGCATTTT | CASSEFSGTARLAQHF | TRBJ1-5 | TRBD1 | TRBV10-1 | -
TGTGCCATCAGGGGGGGAGTTGAAGAGACCCAGTACTTC | CAIRGGVEETQYF | TRBJ2-5 | - | TRBV10-3 | -
TGTGCCATGGGACAGGGTGGGAACTATGGCTACACCTTC | CAMGQGGNYGYTF | TRBJ1-2 | TRBD1 | TRBV10-3 | few
TGTGCCAGCAGTGAATCAGGGTCCTACTATGGCTACACCTTC | CASSESGSYYGYTF | TRBJ1-2 | - | TRBV6-1 | -
TGCAGCGTTGAAGTCCCAGGGGCCCCAACTAATGAAAAACTGTTTTTT | CSVEVPGAPTNEKLFF | TRBJ1-4 | - | TRBV29-1 | -
TGCGCCAGCAGTGAAGAACTAGCGGGAGCCTACAATGAGCAGTTCTTC | CASSEELAGAYNEQFF | TRBJ2-1 | TRBD2 | TRBV10-1 | -
TGTGCCAGCACCACGAGGCTGAATCAGCCCCAGCATTTT | CASTTRLNQPQHF | TRBJ1-5 | - | TRBV6-5 | -
TGCAGCGTTGAAACCGGGACTACTGTTCACGAGCAGTACTTC | CSVETGTTVHEQYF | TRBJ2-7 | TRBD2 | TRBV29-1 | -
TGTGCCAGCAGCCAAGCGGCAGGGTTACCCGGGGAGCTGTTTTTT | CASSQAAGLPGELFF | TRBJ2-2 | - | TRBV3-1/TRBV3-2 | -
TGCAGCGTTGTTAAGAGTTACAATGAGCAGTTCTTC | CSVVKSYNEQFF | TRBJ2-1 | - | TRBV29-1 | -
TGTGCCAGCAGCTCAACGTCCGGGACAGGGGGCGAGCAGTTCTTC | CASSSTSGTGGEQFF | TRBJ2-1 | TRBD1 | TRBV11-3 | -
TGTGCCAGCAGCTTGGAACAGGGAGTTGGCAATGAGCAGTTCTTC | CASSLEQGVGNEQFF | TRBJ2-1 | - | TRBV7-2 | -
TGTGCCAGTAGTGCGTCCGGGACAGGAGAGACCCAGTACTTC | CASSASGTGETQYF | TRBJ2-5 | TRBD1 | TRBV19 | -
TGTGCCACCAGCAGAGTGGCTCCGGAACGAGGCGGGGAGCTGTTTTTT | CATSRVAPERGGELFF | TRBJ2-2 | - | TRBV15 | many
TGTGCCAGCAGTTTATTGCGAACTGGGGCCAACGTCCTGACTTTC | CASSLLRTGANVLTF | TRBJ2-6 | - | TRBV28 | few
TGTGCCAGCAGCGTAAAGGGACTAGCGGCTAGCACAGATACGCAGTATTTT | CASSVKGLAASTDTQYF | TRBJ2-3 | TRBD2 | TRBV9 | -
TGTGCCAGCAGCTTCGAAGGGGTCTTCGGCTACACCTTC | CASSFEGVFGYTF | TRBJ1-2 | - | TRBV5-6 | few
TGTGCCAGTAGGACAGGGGGCGCGGGGAACACTGAAGCTTTCTTT | CASRTGGAGNTEAFF | TRBJ1-1 | TRBD1 | TRBV19 | -
TGTGCCAGCAGTTCGGACAGAAATCAGCCCCAGCATTTT | CASSSDRNQPQHF | TRBJ1-5 | - | TRBV12-3/TRBV12-4 | -
TGTGCCAGCAATACGGACACACGTAATGAAGCTTTCTTT | CASNTDTRNEAFF | TRBJ1-1 | - | TRBV12-3/TRBV12-4 | -
TGTGCCAGCAGCTTGGAGAGGGGAGCCCCGGAGGGGCAGTACTTC | CASSLERGAPEGQYF | TRBJ2-7 | - | TRBV5-4 | -
TGTGCCATCAGTGACCCGCAGGGCCGGGAGACCCAGTACTTC | CAISDPQGRETQYF | TRBJ2-5 | - | TRBV10-3 | -
TGTGCCAGCAGCCAAGAAGCTACGCAGTATTTT | CASSQEATQYF | TRBJ2-3 | - | TRBV16 | few
TGTGCCAGCAGTGAAACCAATACTCAGTTCTTC | CASSETNTQFF | TRBJ2-1 | - | TRBV6-1 | -
TGCAGCGTTGGTGACAGGGGGAATTCACCCCTCCACTTT | CSVGDRGNSPLHF | TRBJ1-6 | TRBD1 | TRBV29-1 | -
TGTGCCAGCAGCTTACCCCCGACTGGGACTAATGAAAAACTGTTTTTT | CASSLPPTGTNEKLFF | TRBJ1-4 | - | TRBV5-5 | -
TGTGCCAGCAGTTCGGTAGCGAGTACGCAGTATTTT | CASSSVASTQYF | TRBJ2-3 | - | TRBV6-2/TRBV6-3 | -
TGTGCCAGCAGCCCCAGGACCAGGACTAGCGATGAGCAGTTCTTC | CASSPRTRTSDEQFF | TRBJ2-1 | TRBD2 | TRBV7-9 | few
TGTGCCAGCAGACGCCGGGGTCAAGTCACTGAAGCTTTCTTT | CASRRRGQVTEAFF | TRBJ1-1 | - | TRBV27 | -
TGTGCCAGCTCATCATCTAGCGCAGTTCAGTACTTC | CASSSSSAVQYF | TRBJ2-4 | - | TRBV18 | -
TGTGCCAGCAGCCCTACAGGGGTTGGAAACACCATATATTTT | CASSPTGVGNTIYF | TRBJ1-3 | TRBD1 | TRBV7-9 | -
TGCGCCAGCCGGGACAGCAAAAGCAATCAGCCCCAGCATTTT | CASRDSKSNQPQHF | TRBJ1-5 | TRBD1 | TRBV10-2 | -
TGTGCCAGCAGCCGGGACATATACTACGAGCAGTACTTC | CASSRDIYYEQYF | TRBJ2-7 | - | TRBV6-4 | -
TGTGCCAGCAGCATCGGACTAGTGAGCGCCAAAAACATTCAGTACTTC | CASSIGLVSAKNIQYF | TRBJ2-4 | TRBD2 | TRBV5-6 | -
TGTGCCAGCAACTGGGACAGGGGGACCGGGGAGCTGTTTTTT | CASNWDRGTGELFF | TRBJ2-2 | TRBD1 | TRBV2 | -
TGTGCCTGGAGTCGCAGGTGGGATAATTCACCCCTCCACTTT | CAWSRRWDNSPLHF | TRBJ1-6 | - | TRBV30 | -
TGCGCCAGCAGGGCCACAGGGGGCGGATACGAGCAGTACTTC | CASRATGGGYEQYF | TRBJ2-7 | TRBD1 | TRBV5-1 | -